A selection of T cell receptor beta chains follows, all from one sample in a study of cytomegalovirus exposure and HLA in healthy donors. Repertoires were generated with immunoSEQ multiplex PCR, while TCRdb's copy carries only in-frame clones and drops some. Among 100,000 to 150,000 clones listed, roughly 77% were seen once. The material sequenced was PBMCs. These receptors were taken from a man aged 40-49 years in good health and CMV-seronegative. The CDR3 runs from the conserved cysteine through the conserved F or W. Each record gives: clone size, J gene, D gene, V gene, CDR3 DNA, CDR3 protein. A D gene is named only where the DNA matches it firmly. Some rows mark clone size as missing; the rest say once, few, many or name a class of expanded clone.

few,TRBJ2-6,-,TRBV7-6,TGTGCCAGCAGCTTAGAGGCACCTCGTGGAGCCCACTCTGGGGCCAACGTCCTGACTTTC,CASSLEAPRGAHSGANVLTF
-,TRBJ2-1,-,TRBV6-1,TGTGCCAGCAGTCAGGCCCCTTGGGCCTACAATGAGCAGTTCTTC,CASSQAPWAYNEQFF
-,TRBJ2-7,TRBD1,TRBV28,TGTGCCAGCAGACCGCGATGGACAGGAGCTTACGAGCAGTACTTC,CASRPRWTGAYEQYF
few,TRBJ2-5,TRBD2,TRBV28,TGTGCCAGCAGGGGGCGTAGCGGGAGCGGGGAGACCCAGTACTTC,CASRGRSGSGETQYF
-,TRBJ1-2,TRBD1,TRBV10-1,TGCGCCAGCAGTGGGGACAGTAACTATGGCTACACCTTC,CASSGDSNYGYTF
-,TRBJ1-2,TRBD1,TRBV29-1,TGCAGCGTTGAACTAATCCAGGGGGCTCGGGGCTACACCTTC,CSVELIQGARGYTF
-,TRBJ1-1,-,TRBV11-3,TGTGCCAGCAGCTTAGGGGGGCCAGGGAACACTGAAGCTTTCTTT,CASSLGGPGNTEAFF
-,TRBJ1-1,-,TRBV7-2,TGTGCCAGCAGCGCAAAGAGGAACACTGAAGCTTTCTTT,CASSAKRNTEAFF
few,TRBJ1-2,-,TRBV5-8,TGTGCCAGCAGCCTGACAGGCTATGGCTACACCTTC,CASSLTGYGYTF
-,TRBJ2-2,-,TRBV5-1,TGCGCCAGCAGCTTGTCTCTAGGGAACACCGGGGAGCTGTTTTTT,CASSLSLGNTGELFF
-,TRBJ2-1,-,TRBV7-6,TGTGCCAGCAGCTTCTACGAGAGCTCCTACAATGAGCAGTTCTTC,CASSFYESSYNEQFF
-,TRBJ2-7,-,TRBV11-3,TGTGCCAGCAGCCTTCAAGACAGCTACGAGCAGTACTTC,CASSLQDSYEQYF
-,TRBJ1-2,TRBD1,TRBV18,TGTGCCAGCTCACCAGGGACAGATTATGGCTACACCTTC,CASSPGTDYGYTF
-,TRBJ2-7,TRBD1,TRBV4-2,TGTGCCAGCAGCCAAGATCTAGGACAGGGGGCCTACGAGCAGTACTTC,CASSQDLGQGAYEQYF
few,TRBJ1-1,-,TRBV7-2,TGTGCCAGCAGCTTCGGAGGACAGCCTAAGGGAGCTTTCTTT,CASSFGGQPKGAFF
-,TRBJ2-1,TRBD2,TRBV27,TGTGCCAGCAGGACTAGCGCTGGGAGGAGCTCCTACAATGAGCAGTTCTTC,CASRTSAGRSSYNEQFF
-,TRBJ1-1,-,TRBV18,TGTGCCAGTAGTAATCCGAACACTGAAGCTTTCTTT,CASSNPNTEAFF
-,TRBJ1-3,-,TRBV19,TGTGCCAGTAGCACCGGCGGCTCTGGAAACACCATATATTTT,CASSTGGSGNTIYF
medium-sized,TRBJ2-3,TRBD1,TRBV6-4,TGTGCCAGCAGTGACGGGACAGGGAGCACAGATACGCAGTATTTT,CASSDGTGSTDTQYF
-,TRBJ2-1,TRBD2,TRBV5-1,TGCGCCAGCGGCCACGGGACTAGTTTGTTGATGGAGCAGTTCTTC,CASGHGTSLLMEQFF
-,TRBJ1-2,-,TRBV5-1,TGCGCCAGCAGCTTGGGGGGGCAGGGTCTTGGCTACACCTTC,CASSLGGQGLGYTF
few,TRBJ1-1,-,TRBV6-5,TGTGCCAGCAGGAACAGGGCGCTGAACACTGAAGCTTTCTTT,CASRNRALNTEAFF
-,TRBJ2-7,TRBD1,TRBV6-6,TGTGCCAGCAGCCCCTCGGACAGGTCCTACGAGCAGTACTTC,CASSPSDRSYEQYF
few,TRBJ1-2,TRBD1,TRBV10-3,TGTGCCATCAGTGAAGTAGGACAGGGAATCTATGGCTACACCTTC,CAISEVGQGIYGYTF
once,TRBJ2-7,TRBD1,TRBV20-1,TGCAGTGCCTCGGACAGGGACGAGCAGTACTTC,CSASDRDEQYF
-,TRBJ2-5,-,TRBV7-2,TGTGCCAGCAGCTTAGCCGAAGAGACCCAGTACTTC,CASSLAEETQYF
-,TRBJ1-1,-,TRBV25-1,TGTGCCAGCAGTGAATCCGCAGGGCGGGCTTTCTTT,CASSESAGRAFF
-,TRBJ2-1,TRBD1,TRBV5-1,TGCGCCAGCAGCTTGGCGACAGGGGCATACAATGAGCAGTTCTTC,CASSLATGAYNEQFF
-,TRBJ1-6,-,TRBV19,TGTGCCAGTAGTACCCGTAGGACAACTAATTCACCCCTCCACTTT,CASSTRRTTNSPLHF
-,TRBJ2-1,-,TRBV4-3,TGCGCCAGCAGCAAGTTGACAGGCGGCAATGAGCAGTTCTTC,CASSKLTGGNEQFF
-,TRBJ1-2,TRBD1,TRBV9,TGTGCCAGCAGCGTAGAGGACAGGGGACCCACTTATGGCTACACCTTC,CASSVEDRGPTYGYTF
few,TRBJ1-1,TRBD1,TRBV27,TGTGCCAGCAGTAGACAGGGTCCGGTTGGAGCTTTCTTT,CASSRQGPVGAFF
-,TRBJ1-6,-,TRBV4-3,TGCGCCAGCAGCCAGGGAACAGGCCGTAATTCACCCCTCCACTTT,CASSQGTGRNSPLHF
-,TRBJ1-4,-,TRBV11-2,TGTGCCAGCAGCTTAGATCAGGCAGAAAATGAAAAACTGTTTTTT,CASSLDQAENEKLFF
few,TRBJ2-1,-,TRBV20-1,TGCAGTGCTAGGGGACTTGAGGAGCAGTTCTTC,CSARGLEEQFF
few,TRBJ2-1,-,TRBV7-9,TGTGCCAGCAGCCCAATAGCGGCCTCGGAGCAGTTCTTC,CASSPIAASEQFF
once,TRBJ2-7,-,TRBV5-1,TGCGCCAGCAGAATTCAGGGCCCCTCCGAGCAGTACTTC,CASRIQGPSEQYF
-,TRBJ1-6,TRBD1,TRBV6-1,TGTGCCAGCAGGCCGGGCAGGGGGTTTGACTCACCTCTCCACTTT,CASRPGRGFDSPLHF